This TCR beta chain derives from a study of T cells in localized non-small cell lung cancer. The V gene's germline CDR1 is GTSNPN and CDR2 SVGIG (reference sequence). This CDR3 is 13 amino acids long. As to this clone: What it binds is unknown. One junction end does not reproduce the germline sequence, and a read error may be involved.

The data were produced by immunoSEQ multiplex PCR, yet TCRdb's version contains in-frame clones alone and is incomplete. The sample yields roughly 30,000 clones, 85% to 90% seen once. Whole-study findings and limits: Uninvolved adjacent lung showed higher T cell clonality than tumor.

The clonotype comes from a woman aged 35-70 years with stage I lung adenocarcinoma. The source was peripheral blood, collected before any cancer treatment. V is TRBV30 and J is TRBJ1-5; possibly TRBD1 for D (6 bases). This CDR3 reads CAWCVGGGQPQHF. The DNA for the CDR3 is TGTGCCTGGTGTGTGGGGGGGGGCCAGCCCCAGCATTTT. The variable domain in full, with the rest retrieved from reference TRBV30 and TRBJ1-5, is SQTIHQWPATLVQPVGSPLSLECTVEGTSNPNLYWYRQAAGRGLQLLFYSVGIGQISSEVPQNLSASRPQDRQFILSSKKLLLSDSGFYLCAWCVGGGQPQHFGDGTRLSIL.